This entry lists 26 T cell receptor beta chains sequenced from one sample in a study of OX40 agonist ivuxolimab in advanced cancers. The method was immunoSEQ multiplex PCR; TCRdb's version includes in-frame clones alone and lacks a portion of them. The table lists tens of thousands of clones, approximately 84% of them singletons. The sequencing used CD4+ or CD8+ T cells sorted from blood, collected in a trial of the OX40 agonist ivuxolimab. The source of these receptors is an adult with an advanced solid tumor such as melanoma, head and neck, liver or kidney cancer.

The chain employs TRBV5-1 and TRBJ1-2; 10 nucleotides align to TRBD1. V lost 0 bases, J lost 8 bases, and 7 bases stayed unmatched. The CDR3 extends over 15 amino acids. CDR1 is SGHRS and CDR2 is YFSETQ in the germline V gene. CDR3 nucleotides: TGCGCCAGCAGCTTGGTACCGACAGGGGGCGTCGGCTACACCTTC. Protein product: CASSLVPTGGVGYTF.

The rearrangement joins TRBV19 to TRBJ1-2, with 8 bases identical to TRBD1. The V gene's germline CDR1 is LNHDA and CDR2 SQIVND (reference sequence). Unmatched junction bases numbered 22, after V lost 9 bases and J lost 1 base. The CDR3 is 19 residues long. The CDR3 loop is CASSGLMTGAHSINYGYTF. The CDR3 bases are TGTGCCAGCTCCGGACTTATGACAGGGGCCCATTCTATTAACTATGGCTACACCTTC.

The J gene is TRBJ1-4, the V gene TRBV27, with 9 nucleotides matching TRBD1. Per the germline V gene, CDR1 is MNHEY and CDR2 is SMNVEV (reference sequence). The CDR3 sequence is 15 residues long. Unmatched junction bases numbered 4, after V lost 5 bases and J lost 3 bases. The CDR3 DNA sequence: TGTGCCAGCAGTGCCCGACAGGGGGCTAATGAAAAACTGTTTTTT. It encodes CASSARQGANEKLFF.

This chain joins TRBV7-9 and TRBJ1-2; 8 bases match TRBD1. The CDR3 spans 18 residues. Trimming at V came to 4 bases and at J to 4 bases, leaving 17 bases not matched to a gene. CDR1 is SEHNR and CDR2 is FQNEAQ in the germline V gene (reference sequence). The CDR3 DNA reads TGTGCCAGCAGCTACTCGTCCGGACAGGGCCAAAATTTCTATGGCTACACCTTC. Translation gives CASSYSSGQGQNFYGYTF.

This chain uses TRBV9 with TRBJ1-2; 8 bases agree with TRBD1. V lost 5 bases to trimming and J lost 4 bases; unmatched junction nucleotides: 7. The germline V gene encodes CDR1 SGDLS and CDR2 YYNGEE. CDR3 length equals 14 residues. CDR3 coding DNA: TGTGCCAGCAGTCTGCAGGGGGCGGGCTATGGCTACACCTTC. Encoded protein: CASSLQGAGYGYTF.

The chain is built from TRBV2 and TRBJ2-5; D is unclear. The V end was cut by 4 bases, the J end by 5 bases, with 5 bases between. The CDR3 runs 11 residues. Germline V gives CDR1 SNHLY, CDR2 FYNNEI. CDR3 bases: TGTGCCAGCAGTGTATTGGAGACCCAGTACTTC. This sequence encodes CASSVLETQYF.

The V call is TRBV7-3, the J call TRBJ2-3, with 9 nucleotides matching TRBD2. This CDR3 is built from 15 residues. Germline CDR1 is SGHTA and CDR2 is FQGTGA. V gave up 3 bases and J gave up 2 bases; unmatched junction bases: 3. Here the CDR3 reads CASSFSGSHTDTQYF. CDR3 bases: TGTGCCAGCAGCTTTAGCGGGAGCCACACAGATACGCAGTATTTT.

In this sample, this clone turned up a few times. V is TRBV9 and J is TRBJ2-5; 12 bases are shared with TRBD1. Near its end, the DNA agrees better with TRBJ2-7, so the J call may be wrong. CDR3 length: 15 residues. In germline, CDR1 is SGDLS, CDR2 YYNGEE. CDR3 coding DNA: TGTGCCAGCAGCGTGGGACAGGGGGCGTGGGACGAGCAGTACTTC. Encoded protein: CASSVGQGAWDEQYF.

The sample holds one count of this clone. The chain combines TRBV6-5 with TRBJ2-1, with TRBD1 matching over 7 bases. This CDR3 region has 15 residues. Germline-derived CDR1 and CDR2 are MNHEY and SVGAGI. Trimming removed 4 bases from V and 4 bases from J; junction bases left unmatched: 7. CDR3 sequence: CASSSEGQPYNEQFF. The CDR3 DNA follows: TGTGCCAGCAGTTCTGAGGGACAGCCATACAATGAGCAGTTCTTC.

This clone has just one count. This chain joins TRBV5-6 and TRBJ2-2, with D hard to call. Germline V gene data show CDR1 as SGHDT and CDR2 as YYEEEE. Between the trimmed V and J ends, which lost 5 bases and 0 bases, there was a span of 8 bases. The CDR3 consists of 14 residues. CDR3 sequence: CASRRGPNTGELFF. The CDR3 DNA sequence: TGTGCCAGCAGACGTGGTCCGAACACCGGGGAGCTGTTTTTT.

CDR3 sequence: CASSPGGGLVSYEQYF. The CDR3 DNA follows: TGTGCCAGCTCACCGGGGGGAGGCCTCGTCTCCTACGAGCAGTACTTC. The chain couples TRBV18 to TRBJ2-7; tentative D call: TRBD2 (6 bases). V was pared by 3 bases and J by 0 bases, with 15 bases between. Germline V gene lookup returns CDR1 KGHSH and CDR2 LQKENI. The CDR3 contains 16 residues. Combining the CDR3 with reference TRBV18 and TRBJ2-7 gives the whole variable domain NAGVMQNPRHLVRRRGQEARLRCSPMKGHSHVYWYRQLPEEGLKFMVYLQKENIIDESGMPKERFSAEFPKEGPSILRIQQVVRGDSAAYFCASSPGGGLVSYEQYFGPGTRLTVT.

This clone came up once. The chain couples TRBV19 to TRBJ1-5, with 7 bases aligning to TRBD1. The CDR3 loop spans 15 amino acids. The V and J ends lost 4 bases and 6 bases, in that order; junction bases with no gene match: 9. Germline-derived CDR1 and CDR2 are LNHDA and SQIVND (reference sequence). The CDR3 reads CASSTEGQYGQPQHF. The CDR3 coding sequence is TGTGCCAGTAGTACCGAGGGACAGTACGGTCAGCCCCAGCATTTT.

This clone was counted a single time. The chain carries TRBV5-5 and TRBJ1-1; D may be TRBD1 (5 bases). CDR1 is SGHKS, CDR2 YYEKEE, per germline (reference sequence). The CDR3 extends over 15 amino acids. With 5 bases removed from V and 4 bases from J, the gap between germline ends came to 18 bases. CDR3 coding DNA: TGTGCCAGCAGTATCTTTTGGGGGATGGGCACTGAAGCTTTCTTT. Protein product: CASSIFWGMGTEAFF.

This clone showed up just once. CDR3 sequence reads: CSAGGQGGEQYF. CDR3 coding DNA: TGCAGCGCCGGGGGACAGGGAGGCGAGCAGTACTTC. The chain recombines TRBV29-1 with TRBJ2-7; 9 positions match TRBD1. Losses at the gene ends were 7 bases for V and 6 bases for J; bases not matched to a gene: 7. The CDR3 sequence is 12 residues long. Per germline, CDR1 SQVTM and CDR2 ANQGSEA.

The rearrangement links TRBV7-2 to TRBJ2-2; D is perhaps TRBD2 (5 bases). Germline lookup yields CDR1 SGHTA and CDR2 FQGNSA. The CDR3 is made up of 15 amino acids. The V gene lost 3 bases and the J gene lost 2 bases, with 10 bases spanning the gap. The CDR3 bases are TGTGCCAGCAGCTTGAGACTATCCAACACCGGGGAGCTGTTTTTT. As protein: CASSLRLSNTGELFF. Based on the CDR3 plus reference TRBV7-2 and TRBJ2-2, the full variable domain is GAGVSQSPSNKVTEKGKDVELRCDPISGHTALYWYRQSLGQGLEFLIYFQGNSAPDKSGLPSDRFSAERTGGSVSTLTIQRTQQEDSAVYLCASSLRLSNTGELFFGEGSRLTVL.

This clone was seen only once. The chain recombines TRBV5-4 with TRBJ2-3; D is unclear. V was trimmed by 0 bases and J by 3 bases, leaving 5 bases between them. Per germline, CDR1 SGHNT and CDR2 YYREEE (reference sequence). The CDR3 covers 13 residues. The CDR3 loop is CASSLAGTDTQYF. In DNA, the CDR3 is TGTGCCAGCAGCTTGGCTGGTACAGATACGCAGTATTTT.

This sequence joins TRBV11-3 and TRBJ2-1; TRBD1 or TRBD2 may be the D gene (5 bases each). V lost 0 bases to trimming and J lost 7 bases, with 13 bases between them. This CDR3 comprises 15 residues. Germline lookup yields CDR1 SGHNT and CDR2 YENEEA. CDR3 residues: CASSLEDWTLNEQFF. The CDR3, as DNA: TGTGCCAGCAGCTTAGAGGACTGGACACTTAATGAGCAGTTCTTC. Complete variable domain (other parts from reference TRBV11-3 and TRBJ2-1): EAGVVQSPRYKIIEKKQPVAFWCNPISGHNTLYWYLQNLGQGPELLIRYENEEAVDDSQLPKDRFSAERLKGVDSTLKIQPAELGDSAVYLCASSLEDWTLNEQFFGPGTRLTVL.

The chain employs TRBV7-3 and TRBJ2-7; 9 nucleotides line up with TRBD2. CDR3 size: 15 residues. Germline loops: CDR1 SGHTA, CDR2 FQGTGA. Losses at the gene ends were 5 bases for V and 3 bases for J; bases not matched to a gene: 8. The DNA of the CDR3 is TGTGCCAGCAGCACGAGCGGGGGGCCCCTCTACGAGCAGTACTTC. It codes for CASSTSGGPLYEQYF.

CDR3 region: CASSPRDTLNTEAFF. The CDR3 DNA sequence: TGCGCCAGCAGCCCCCGGGACACCCTGAACACTGAAGCTTTCTTT. This chain uses TRBV4-1 with TRBJ1-1, with D possibly being TRBD1 (6 bases). The germline V gene has CDR1 MGHRA and CDR2 YSYEKL. The CDR3 extends over 15 amino acids. Trimming took 4 bases from V and 0 from J, leaving 12 bases between them.

J is TRBJ1-1 and V is TRBV15; the D gene is possibly TRBD1 (6 bases). Germline V CDR1 and CDR2: LNHNV, YYDKDF (reference sequence). The CDR3 totals 15 residues. Trimming cost V 1 base and J 4 bases, with 13 bases left between them. As DNA, the CDR3 is TGTGCCACCAGCAGAGTATTAGGGGGGGGCACTGAAGCTTTCTTT. It specifies CATSRVLGGGTEAFF. Full variable domain (rest looked up from reference TRBV15 and TRBJ1-1): DAMVIQNPRYQVTQFGKPVTLSCSQTLNHNVMYWYQQKSSQAPKLLFHYYDKDFNNEADTPDNFQSRRPNTSFCFLDIRSPGLGDTAMYLCATSRVLGGGTEAFFGQGTRLTVV.

In its sample, this clone was seen a few times. The rearrangement links TRBV9 to TRBJ1-1; the D is unclear. CDR1 SGDLS and CDR2 YYNGEE come from the germline V gene. The CDR3 has 15 residues. Trimming removed 0 bases from V and 0 bases from J, with 9 bases in between. Here the CDR3 reads CASSVGPFMNTEAFF. DNA of the CDR3: TGTGCCAGCAGCGTAGGCCCGTTCATGAACACTGAAGCTTTCTTT.

The rearrangement uses TRBV5-4 and TRBJ2-5; 8 bases are shared with TRBD1. The CDR3 runs 16 residues. Germline V gene lookup returns CDR1 SGHNT and CDR2 YYREEE (reference sequence). Losses at the gene ends were 4 bases for V and 2 bases for J; bases not matched to a gene: 10. The CDR3 reads CASSPMTGTGQETQYF. The CDR3 DNA follows: TGTGCCAGCAGCCCGATGACCGGGACAGGTCAAGAGACCCAGTACTTC.

This clone was seen a few times. The V and J genes are TRBV11-3 and TRBJ1-1, with 7 bases aligning to TRBD1. The germline V gene has CDR1 SGHNT and CDR2 YENEEA. This CDR3 region has 14 residues. V shed 2 bases, J shed 10 bases, and the junction held 10 bases outside the gene matches. CDR3 amino acids: CASSLWGQRYVAFF. The CDR3, as DNA: TGTGCCAGCAGCTTATGGGGACAGCGATATGTAGCTTTCTTT. The full variable domain, rest sourced from reference TRBV11-3 and TRBJ1-1, is EAGVVQSPRYKIIEKKQPVAFWCNPISGHNTLYWYLQNLGQGPELLIRYENEEAVDDSQLPKDRFSAERLKGVDSTLKIQPAELGDSAVYLCASSLWGQRYVAFFGQGTRLTVV.

J is TRBJ2-5 and V is TRBV18; D gene uncertain. Trimming cost V 2 bases and J 2 bases, with 6 bases left between them. Germline V gives CDR1 KGHSH, CDR2 LQKENI. The CDR3 consists of 13 residues. The DNA for the CDR3 is TGTGCCAGCTCACCAACCAGTCAAGAGACCCAGTACTTC. As protein: CASSPTSQETQYF.

There are a few counts of this clone. This chain uses TRBV28 with TRBJ1-5; D unresolved. CDR1 is MDHEN and CDR2 is SYDVKM in the germline V gene. Trimming left V 7 bases short and J 6 bases short, with 31 bases between. The CDR3 has 19 amino acids. CDR3 sequence reads: CASTQRRWAEAEEVQPQHF. The CDR3 DNA sequence: TGTGCCAGCACTCAACGGAGGTGGGCAGAAGCAGAGGAGGTTCAGCCCCAGCATTTT.

This clone was observed a few times. The gene calls are TRBV4-2 and TRBJ1-2; D remains unclear. Trimming took 0 bases from V and 2 from J, leaving 7 bases between them. Germline V lookup: CDR1 LGHNA, CDR2 YNFKEQ. This CDR3 spans 14 amino acids. The CDR3 sequence is CASSQDPTNYGYTF. CDR3 sequence (DNA): TGTGCCAGCAGCCAAGACCCCACCAACTATGGCTACACCTTC.